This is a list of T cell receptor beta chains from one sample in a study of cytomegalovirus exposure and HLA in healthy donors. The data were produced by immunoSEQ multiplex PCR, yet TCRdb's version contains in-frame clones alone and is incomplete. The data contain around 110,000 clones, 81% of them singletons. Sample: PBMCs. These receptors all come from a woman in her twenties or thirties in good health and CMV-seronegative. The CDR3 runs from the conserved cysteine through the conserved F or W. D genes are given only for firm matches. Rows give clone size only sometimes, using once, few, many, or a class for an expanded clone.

CDR3: CASSSGQGANEQFF
DNA: TGTGCCAGCAGCTCGGGACAGGGGGCGAATGAGCAGTTCTTC
J: TRBJ2-1
V: TRBV7-9
size: -
D: TRBD1

CDR3: CASSSGLAGGLGEQYF
DNA: TGTGCCAGCAGCTCGGGGCTAGCGGGAGGCTTGGGCGAGCAGTACTTC
J: TRBJ2-7
V: TRBV7-8
size: -
D: TRBD2

CDR3: CASREGRETQYF
DNA: TGTGCCAGCAGGGAGGGTAGAGAGACCCAGTACTTC
J: TRBJ2-5
V: TRBV6-4
size: -
D: -

CDR3: CARSHWQGPSYGQYF
DNA: TGTGCCCGCAGCCACTGGCAGGGCCCCTCCTACGGGCAGTACTTC
J: TRBJ2-7
V: TRBV7-8
size: once
D: -

CDR3: CASSYAGASGKATYNEQFF
DNA: TGTGCCAGCAGCTATGCTGGGGCTAGCGGGAAAGCCACCTACAATGAGCAGTTCTTC
J: TRBJ2-1
V: TRBV5-4
size: -
D: TRBD2

CDR3: CASSNYGGTGEAFF
DNA: TGTGCCAGCAGTAACTACGGAGGAACTGGTGAAGCTTTCTTT
J: TRBJ1-1
V: TRBV6-6
size: few
D: -

CDR3: CASSPNSADTQYF
DNA: TGTGCCAGCAGCCCAAACTCGGCAGATACGCAGTATTTT
J: TRBJ2-3
V: TRBV6-6
size: -
D: -

CDR3: CASSHETDRGSTSTEAFF
DNA: TGCGCCAGCAGCCATGAAACGGACAGGGGCAGTACGAGCACTGAAGCTTTCTTT
J: TRBJ1-1
V: TRBV4-1
size: -
D: TRBD1

CDR3: CASSWTSGMETQYF
DNA: TGTGCCAGCAGCTGGACTAGCGGGATGGAGACCCAGTACTTC
J: TRBJ2-5
V: TRBV27
size: -
D: TRBD2

CDR3: CASSIIGAVREGLFGNEQFF
DNA: TGTGCCAGTAGTATCATAGGGGCCGTGCGGGAGGGCCTCTTTGGCAATGAGCAGTTCTTC
J: TRBJ2-1
V: TRBV19
size: -
D: TRBD2

CDR3: CASSPGVHEQYF
DNA: TGTGCCAGCAGCCCGGGGGTCCACGAGCAGTACTTC
J: TRBJ2-7
V: TRBV11-2
size: -
D: -

CDR3: CASSEPGGGSYEQYF
DNA: TGTGCCAGCAGTGAGCCGGGAGGGGGCTCCTACGAGCAGTACTTC
J: TRBJ2-7
V: TRBV28
size: -
D: TRBD2

CDR3: CASSFGQFYGYTF
DNA: TGTGCCAGCAGCTTTGGACAGTTCTATGGCTACACCTTC
J: TRBJ1-2
V: TRBV7-9
size: -
D: -

CDR3: CASSLEREFEAFF
DNA: TGCGCCAGCAGCTTGGAAAGAGAATTTGAAGCTTTCTTT
J: TRBJ1-1
V: TRBV5-1
size: -
D: -

CDR3: CASSFGQGKYGYTF
DNA: TGTGCCAGCAGTTTTGGACAGGGAAAGTATGGCTACACCTTC
J: TRBJ1-2
V: TRBV7-9
size: -
D: TRBD1

CDR3: CASSGTQGARGYTF
DNA: TGTGCCAGCAGCGGAACACAGGGGGCGCGGGGCTACACCTTC
J: TRBJ1-2
V: TRBV6-6
size: few
D: TRBD1